This T cell receptor (beta chain) appears in the sequencing data of a study of T cell changes during pregnancy in multiple sclerosis. This clone was seen just once. V was clipped by 6 bases and J by 11 bases, with 17 bases between them. The CDR3 consists of 13 residues. Germline V gene lookup returns CDR1 SGHTA and CDR2 FQGNSA. The method was immunoSEQ multiplex PCR; TCRdb's version includes in-frame clones alone and lacks a portion of them. The sample yields 60,000 or so clones, about 92% seen once. The material was peripheral blood, obtained in the first trimester of pregnancy. The TCR was taken from a female donor with multiple sclerosis, enrolled in a pregnancy study. V and J are TRBV7-2 and TRBJ2-1; perhaps TRBD2 as D (7 bases). CDR3 residues: CASRGGATVQQFF. The CDR3 bases are TGTGCCAGCAGGGGGGGGGCTACCGTTCAGCAGTTCTTC.